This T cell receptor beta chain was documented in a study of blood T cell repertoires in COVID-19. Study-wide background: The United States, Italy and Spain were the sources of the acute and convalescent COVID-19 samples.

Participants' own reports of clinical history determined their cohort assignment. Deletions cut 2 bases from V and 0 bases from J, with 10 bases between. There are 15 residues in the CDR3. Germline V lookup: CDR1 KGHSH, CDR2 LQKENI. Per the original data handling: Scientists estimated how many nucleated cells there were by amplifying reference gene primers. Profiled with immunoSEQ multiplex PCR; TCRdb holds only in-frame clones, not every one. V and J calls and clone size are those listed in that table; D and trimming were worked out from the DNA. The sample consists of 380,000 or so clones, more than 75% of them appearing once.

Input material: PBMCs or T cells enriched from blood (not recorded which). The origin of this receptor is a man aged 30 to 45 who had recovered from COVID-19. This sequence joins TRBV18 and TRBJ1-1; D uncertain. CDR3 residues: CASSPFDTLNTEAFF. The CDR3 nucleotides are TGTGCCAGCTCACCATTCGACACCTTGAACACTGAAGCTTTCTTT.